This TCR beta chain was sequenced in a study of T cell repertoires in aging, cancer and after chemotherapy. Peripheral blood genomic DNA, not sorted cells or RNA, was the template. This clonotype was seen a few times. TRB rearrangements spanning V, D and J were amplified using mixed TRB-A/B primers. TCRdb recomputed calls from the multiplex PCR reads with MiXCR, one row per CDR3 protein. The table includes roughly 2,000 distinct CDR3 sequences, around 35% detected once. The CDR3 covers 12 residues. In germline, CDR1 is LNHDA, CDR2 SQIVND (reference sequence). V was pared by 5 bases and J by 11 bases, with 6 bases of the junction left unmatched.

J is TRBJ1-1 and V is TRBV19, with 9 nucleotides matching TRBD1. The clonotype was recovered from a human donor with a blood cancer. The material sequenced was blood. The CDR3 nucleotides read TGTGCCAGTAGTCACCGGGACAGGGCTGCTTTCTTT. It encodes CASSHRDRAAFF.